This T cell receptor (beta chain) is from a study of blood T cell repertoires in COVID-19. Turning to the study itself: Donors in the United States, Italy and Spain gave samples during acute or convalescent COVID-19. Sources were T cells, B-cell-depleted T cells, or PBMCs; the material itself was cDNA or gDNA.

This CDR3 has 15 amino acids. Germline CDR1 and CDR2: SGHRS and YFSETQ. The germline V and J ends were trimmed by 0 bases and 1 base, with 10 bases remaining between them. Study processing details: Nucleated cell counts were estimated from reference gene primer amplification. Clones were read by immunoSEQ multiplex PCR, and TCRdb kept only the in-frame ones, dropping some. Clone size and the V and J calls come from that table; the DNA yielded D and trimming. The top ten clones hold 2.5% to 3% of a sample with 210,000 or so clones, about 83% of them seen once. The TCR comes from a man aged 50-60 years with active or convalescent COVID-19. This chain uses TRBV5-1 with TRBJ1-2, with unresolved D. Sequenced input: peripheral blood. CDR3: CASSLGQSFNYGYTF. In DNA form, the CDR3 reads TGCGCCAGCAGCTTGGGCCAGTCTTTTAACTATGGCTACACCTTC.